The clone carrying this TCR beta chain was detected a few times. The antigen remains undetermined. This sample was taken from a study of beta chain features in type 1 diabetes. This CDR3 is built from 16 residues. CDR1 LNHDA and CDR2 SQIVND come from the germline V gene (reference sequence). The germline V and J ends were trimmed by 5 bases and 2 bases, with 15 bases remaining between them. Investigators reverse transcribed all isolated RNA, so they sequenced expressed TCRB transcripts. Produced via immunoSEQ multiplex PCR; TCRdb's table is partial and in-frame only. This repertoire shows 600,000 or so clones, roughly 12% found once; its top ten account for more than 0.1%. Via CD45RO/CCR7/CD25/CD127/CD95/CD27, cells of the CD4+ naive, central memory, regulatory and stem cell-like memory subsets were sorted. Study conclusions and caveats: All four CD4+ subsets from Type 1 diabetes patients carried moderately but significantly shorter TCRB CDR3s.

The chain uses TRBV19 and TRBJ1-4; D perhaps matches TRBD1 (6 bases). The sequence was collected from a man aged 25 to 45 with type 1 diabetes. Source material: naive CD4+ T cells from blood. CDR3 sequence: CASSVGGHPTNEKLFF. CDR3 nucleotides: TGTGCCAGTAGTGTTGGGGGGCACCCGACTAATGAAAAACTGTTTTTT. The whole variable domain, remainder taken from reference TRBV19 and TRBJ1-4, is DGGITQSPKYLFRKEGQNVTLSCEQNLNHDAMYWYRQDPGQGLRLIYYSQIVNDFQKGDIAEGYSVSREKKESFPLTVTSAQKNPTAFYLCASSVGGHPTNEKLFFGSGTQLSVL.